This is a list of T cell receptor beta chains from one sample in a study of shared clonotypes between healthy human individuals. TCRdb's copy holds only in-frame clones and misses some; the assay was immunoSEQ multiplex PCR. Of roughly 760,000 clones in the sample, around 67% were seen once. The sequenced sample was memory CD4+ T cells sorted from blood. Receptors were obtained from a woman in her 30s in good health. CDR3s include the opening cysteine and the closing phenylalanine or tryptophan. The D gene is left open where the match is weak. The listing skips clone size in some rows; elsewhere it reads once, few, many or a size class.

j_call	clone_size	d_call	v_call	cdr3_aa	cdr3_nt
TRBJ1-3	once	NA	TRBV5-6	CASSEQGSAGNTIYF	TGTGCCAGCAGCGAGCAGGGGTCCGCTGGAAACACCATATATTTT
TRBJ2-2	once	NA	TRBV7-8	CASSPGQMNTGELFF	TGTGCCAGCAGCCCCGGACAGATGAACACCGGGGAGCTGTTTTTT
TRBJ2-5	NA	NA	TRBV20-1	CSATEETQYF	TGCAGTGCAACGGAAGAGACCCAGTACTTC
TRBJ2-7	NA	TRBD1	TRBV6-6	CASSKQGYEQYF	TGTGCCAGCAGCAAACAGGGGTACGAGCAGTACTTC
TRBJ2-2	NA	TRBD2	TRBV7-2	CASSFSGTNTGELFF	TGTGCCAGCAGCTTTAGCGGGACGAACACCGGGGAGCTGTTTTTT
TRBJ1-1	NA	NA	TRBV19	CASSIGAQGSTEAFF	TGTGCCAGTAGTATAGGGGCCCAGGGATCCACTGAAGCTTTCTTT
TRBJ1-3	once	NA	TRBV29-1	CSVGLQSSGNTIYF	TGCAGCGTCGGATTACAGAGCTCTGGAAACACCATATATTTT
TRBJ2-7	NA	NA	TRBV7-8	CASSLADIGQYF	TGTGCCAGCAGCTTAGCGGATATAGGGCAGTACTTC
TRBJ2-3	NA	NA	TRBV7-2	CASSPRLTPTDTQYF	TGTGCCAGCAGCCCGAGACTAACGCCCACAGATACGCAGTATTTT
TRBJ1-2	NA	NA	TRBV7-9	CASSHPRTDDYGYTF	TGTGCCAGCAGCCACCCACGGACAGACGACTATGGCTACACCTTC
TRBJ2-3	many	NA	TRBV6-1	CASSYGDTQYF	TGTGCCAGCAGTTACGGAGATACGCAGTATTTT
TRBJ2-1	once	NA	TRBV5-8	CASSQSGGAYNEQFF	TGTGCCAGCAGCCAATCCGGGGGCGCGTACAATGAGCAGTTCTTC
TRBJ2-5	NA	NA	TRBV27	CASRFTGSKTQYF	TGTGCCAGCAGGTTTACGGGTTCAAAGACCCAGTACTTC
TRBJ2-7	few	NA	TRBV15	CATSRGVGRYEQYF	TGTGCCACCAGCAGAGGAGTGGGACGTTACGAGCAGTACTTC
TRBJ2-3	NA	NA	TRBV5-1	CASSFEGIAADTQYF	TGCGCCAGCAGCTTTGAGGGAATCGCTGCAGATACGCAGTATTTT
TRBJ2-7	NA	NA	TRBV15	CATSRGDSYEQYF	TGTGCCACCAGCAGGGGGGACTCCTACGAGCAGTACTTC
TRBJ2-6	NA	TRBD1	TRBV4-1	CASSQARDRDSGANVLTF	TGCGCCAGCAGCCAAGCCCGGGACAGGGACTCTGGGGCCAACGTCCTGACTTTC
TRBJ1-2	NA	NA	TRBV28	CASSRFGYGYTF	TGTGCCAGCAGCAGATTCGGCTATGGCTACACCTTC
TRBJ2-1	NA	TRBD2	TRBV14	CASSQGSGSSYNEQFF	TGTGCCAGCAGCCAAGGGAGCGGGAGCTCCTACAATGAGCAGTTCTTC
TRBJ2-7	NA	TRBD1	TRBV28	CASSLPGTGRFEQYF	TGTGCCAGCAGTTTGCCCGGGACAGGCCGTTTCGAGCAGTACTTC
TRBJ1-3	NA	NA	TRBV29-1	CSGIQGAGNTIYF	TGCAGCGGTATACAGGGAGCTGGAAACACCATATATTTT
TRBJ1-1	NA	NA	TRBV28	CASHTPREAFF	TGTGCCAGCCATACCCCGCGGGAAGCTTTCTTT
TRBJ2-1	NA	NA	TRBV7-3	CASSLQGNEQFF	TGTGCCAGCAGCTTACAGGGAAATGAGCAGTTCTTC
TRBJ1-5	NA	NA	TRBV19	CASSSRQGGFQPQHF	TGTGCCAGTAGTAGTCGCCAGGGAGGGTTTCAGCCCCAGCATTTT
TRBJ1-1	NA	NA	TRBV19	CASSILGRTHTEAFF	TGTGCCAGTAGTATCCTCGGACGGACGCACACTGAAGCTTTCTTT
TRBJ2-7	once	TRBD2	TRBV5-1	CASSPAGSGEQYF	TGCGCCAGCAGCCCAGCGGGGTCGGGCGAGCAGTACTTC
TRBJ2-7	NA	TRBD1	TRBV6-5	CASSRGQGRAYEQYF	TGTGCCAGCAGCCGAGGACAGGGGAGGGCCTACGAGCAGTACTTC
TRBJ2-6	NA	NA	TRBV5-3	CARSTRQEVSGANVLTF	TGTGCCAGATCGACCAGACAGGAGGTTTCTGGGGCCAACGTCCTGACTTTC
TRBJ2-5	NA	TRBD2	TRBV7-6	CASSLLAGVQETQYF	TGTGCCAGCAGCTTACTAGCGGGAGTTCAGGAGACCCAGTACTTC
TRBJ1-5	NA	NA	TRBV15	CATSRVGQPQHF	TGTGCCACCAGCAGAGTGGGTCAGCCCCAGCATTTT
TRBJ1-1	NA	TRBD1	TRBV2	CASRRTGVMNTEAFF	TGTGCCAGCAGGCGGACAGGGGTCATGAACACTGAAGCTTTCTTT
TRBJ1-4	once	NA	TRBV5-1	CASSHNPEGGDEKLFF	TGCGCCAGCAGCCACAACCCGGAGGGTGGGGATGAAAAACTGTTTTTT
TRBJ2-2	NA	TRBD2	TRBV5-1	CASSFAGGVGELFF	TGCGCCAGCAGCTTTGCGGGAGGTGTCGGGGAGCTGTTTTTT
TRBJ2-1	NA	NA	TRBV23-1	CASSQSSGQVPSYNEQFF	TGCGCCAGCAGTCAATCGTCGGGGCAGGTCCCCTCCTACAATGAGCAGTTCTTC
TRBJ2-7	few	NA	TRBV28	CASRPEDLRGYEQYF	TGTGCCAGCAGGCCCGAGGACCTCAGGGGCTACGAGCAGTACTTC
TRBJ2-7	once	NA	TRBV18	CASSGYGDEQYF	TGTGCCAGCTCAGGGTACGGTGACGAGCAGTACTTC
TRBJ2-1	few	TRBD2	TRBV5-1	CASSLALAGLNEQFF	TGCGCCAGCAGCTTGGCACTAGCGGGACTCAATGAGCAGTTCTTC
TRBJ1-1	NA	TRBD1	TRBV19	CASSERQGKMNTEAFF	TGTGCCAGTAGTGAGCGACAGGGGAAAATGAACACTGAAGCTTTCTTT
TRBJ2-5	NA	TRBD2	TRBV11-2	CASSLGSSGRGTQYF	TGTGCCAGCAGCCTTGGCTCTAGCGGGAGGGGGACCCAGTACTTC
TRBJ2-7	NA	TRBD1	TRBV18	CASSPSDRSSYEQYF	TGTGCCAGCTCACCTTCGGACAGGAGTTCCTACGAGCAGTACTTC
TRBJ2-7	once	NA	TRBV2	CASQGEVEQYF	TGTGCCAGCCAGGGGGAGGTCGAGCAGTACTTC
TRBJ2-1	NA	NA	TRBV11-2	CASSLGLARFSYNEQFF	TGTGCCAGCAGCTTAGGCCTCGCACGATTCTCCTACAATGAGCAGTTCTTC
TRBJ2-3	NA	NA	TRBV5-4	CASSLDGSRTDTQYF	TGTGCCAGCAGCTTGGACGGGAGTCGCACAGATACGCAGTATTTT
TRBJ2-5	NA	NA	TRBV27	CASSPPGRLTMTQYF	TGTGCCAGCAGTCCCCCGGGACGTCTTACGATGACCCAGTACTTC
TRBJ2-1	NA	NA	TRBV2	CASSADSPEQFF	TGTGCCAGCAGTGCTGACAGCCCTGAGCAGTTCTTC
TRBJ1-5	once	NA	TRBV7-8	CASSSSGGGNQPQHF	TGTGCCAGCAGCTCCTCTGGGGGGGGGAATCAGCCCCAGCATTTT
TRBJ1-4	few	NA	TRBV5-1	CASSLASGTNEKLFF	TGCGCCAGCAGCTTGGCGAGTGGGACTAATGAAAAACTGTTTTTT
TRBJ1-5	NA	NA	TRBV2	CASRTTYNQPQHF	TGTGCCAGTAGAACTACTTACAATCAGCCCCAGCATTTT
TRBJ2-7	many	TRBD2	TRBV7-7	CASRWRLAGPFYEQYF	TGTGCCAGCAGATGGCGTCTAGCGGGTCCCTTCTACGAGCAGTACTTC
TRBJ2-7	NA	NA	TRBV6-1	CASLGADRTYEQYF	TGTGCCTCCCTCGGGGCAGATAGAACCTACGAGCAGTACTTC
TRBJ2-1	NA	NA	TRBV11-2	CASSFTHNEQFF	TGTGCCAGCAGCTTCACCCACAATGAGCAGTTCTTC
TRBJ2-1	NA	TRBD2	TRBV29-1	CSVDGLAGLDEQFF	TGCAGCGTGGATGGACTAGCGGGATTAGATGAGCAGTTCTTC
TRBJ2-7	NA	NA	TRBV27	CASSLTRISYEQYF	TGTGCCAGCAGTCTCACCCGCATCTCCTACGAGCAGTACTTC
TRBJ1-1	NA	NA	TRBV11-1	CASSLHREEAFF	TGTGCCAGCAGCTTACACAGGGAAGAAGCTTTCTTT
TRBJ2-1	NA	NA	TRBV6-5	CASRLGSGNEQFF	TGTGCCAGCAGGCTAGGTTCGGGAAATGAGCAGTTCTTC